Below, 21 T cell receptor beta chains from the same sample are listed, as sequenced in a study of T cells after yellow fever vaccination. TCRdb analysed the 5' RACE reads with MiXCR anew, one entry per CDR3 protein. Found here are about 260,000 distinct CDR3 sequences, about 5.2% of them singletons; the top ten hold around 3.5%. Material: CD4+ T cells sorted from PBMCs, obtained on the day of the yellow fever booster vaccination. Receptor source: a man aged 18 to 29 who received the YFV17D yellow fever vaccine.

This clonotype has at least ten counts. The chain joins TRBV4-3 to TRBJ2-1, with TRBD1 matching 8 bases. The germline V gene encodes CDR1 LGHNA and CDR2 YSLEER. Trimming removed 4 bases from V and 1 base from J; junction bases left unmatched: 9. This CDR3 has 17 amino acids. The CDR3: CASSPRTGTGSYNEQFF. The CDR3 DNA reads TGCGCCAGCAGCCCTCGAACCGGGACAGGATCCTACAATGAGCAGTTCTTC.

Many counts were recorded for this clonotype. J is TRBJ2-3 and V is TRBV3-1; 11 positions match TRBD2. Germline V CDR1 and CDR2: LGHDT, YNNKEL (reference sequence). The CDR3 contains 18 residues. V lost 0 bases to trimming and J lost 0 bases; unmatched junction nucleotides: 5. The CDR3 loop reads CASSQDLLAGVSTDTQYF. The CDR3 DNA sequence: TGTGCCAGCAGCCAAGATTTACTAGCGGGGGTTAGCACAGATACGCAGTATTTT.

This clonotype was picked up many times. This chain joins TRBV3-1 and TRBJ2-5, with D possibly being TRBD1 or TRBD2 (5 bases each). Trimming cost V 6 bases and J 3 bases, with 11 bases left between them. The CDR3 covers 13 residues. Per germline, CDR1 LGHDT and CDR2 YNNKEL (reference sequence). CDR3 DNA sequence: TGTGCCAGCAGGCTCCGAGGGGAAGAGACCCAGTACTTC. Its protein is CASRLRGEETQYF.

The chain has TRBV12-3 or TRBV12-4 and TRBJ2-7; tentatively, D is TRBD1 (6 bases). Trimming cost V 4 bases and J 6 bases, with 13 bases left between them. The length of the CDR3 is 13 residues. The CDR3 loop reads CASSWARQAEQYV. The DNA for the CDR3 is TGTGCCAGCAGTTGGGCCCGACAGGCCGAGCAGTACGTC.

This clonotype was found many times. This chain uses TRBV28 with TRBJ1-6, with D perhaps TRBD1 (5 bases). Germline lookup yields CDR1 MDHEN and CDR2 SYDVKM. The CDR3 is 14 residues long. Trimming shortened V by 6 bases and J by 4 bases, and 10 bases separated the two germline ends. CDR3 coding DNA: TGTGCCAGCAGAACAGGCTCTTATAATTCACCCCTCCACTTT. Protein sequence: CASRTGSYNSPLHF. The variable domain in full, completed from reference TRBV28 and TRBJ1-6, reads DVKVTQSSRYLVKRTGEKVFLECVQDMDHENMFWYRQDPGLGLRLIYFSYDVKMKEKGDIPEGYSVSREKKERFSLILESASTNQTSMYLCASRTGSYNSPLHFGNGTRLTVT.

About this clonotype itself: This may be a read error: a much more frequent sequence differs by one nucleotide. J is TRBJ2-7 and V is TRBV3-1; 7 positions match TRBD1. Germline V gene sequence: CDR1 LGHDT, CDR2 YNNKEL (reference sequence). The CDR3 has 14 amino acids. Trimming at V came to 4 bases and at J to 7 bases, leaving 10 bases not matched to a gene. CDR3 amino acids: CASSPRDSGGEQYF. CDR3 DNA: TGTGCCAGCAGCCCCCGGGACAGTGGAGGTGAGCAGTACTTC.

The gene calls are TRBV7-6 and TRBJ2-5; possibly TRBD1 or TRBD2 for D (6 bases each). Germline V gene sequence: CDR1 SGHVS, CDR2 FNYEAQ. The CDR3 totals 15 residues. Trimming left V 2 bases short and J 4 bases short, with 14 bases between. In DNA, the CDR3 is TGTGCCAGCAGCTTATTAGGGGGGACTGGAGAGACCCAGTACTTC. Translating gives CASSLLGGTGETQYF.

This clonotype was observed many times. J is TRBJ2-1 and V is TRBV20-1; maybe TRBD1 (6 bases). Trimming removed 6 bases from V and 3 bases from J, with 15 bases in between. Germline CDR1 reads DFQATT; CDR2 reads SNEGSKA (reference sequence). This CDR3 has 14 residues. CDR3 bases: TGCAGTGCCTCCGGGACAAAAGACTACAATGAGCAGTTCTTC. Translation gives CSASGTKDYNEQFF.

This clonotype was seen many times. J is TRBJ2-3 and V is TRBV24-1; the D gene could be TRBD1 or TRBD2 (5 bases each). The CDR3 sequence is 13 residues long. V lost 6 bases to trimming and J lost 2 bases, with 8 bases between them. Germline V lookup: CDR1 KGHDR, CDR2 SFDVKD. The CDR3 protein is CATSPGTTDTQYF. CDR3 bases: TGTGCCACCAGTCCCGGGACCACAGATACGCAGTATTTT.

Many counts were recorded for this clonotype. This chain joins TRBV7-3 and TRBJ2-5; 7 nucleotides agree with TRBD1. Trimming cost V 5 bases and J 0 bases; bases outside gene matches: 9. The CDR3 runs to 16 residues. Germline V CDR1 and CDR2: SGHTA, FQGTGA. The CDR3 is CASSLSGTAHQETQYF. CDR3 coding DNA: TGTGCCAGCAGCCTCTCCGGGACAGCCCACCAAGAGACCCAGTACTTC.

The chain is built from TRBV4-3 and TRBJ2-5; 14 bases line up with TRBD2. With V trimmed by 3 bases and J by 2 bases, 2 bases remained unmatched. The CDR3 is 16 residues long. CDR1 is LGHNA and CDR2 is YSLEER in the germline V gene. The CDR3 reads CASSHGTSGGQETQYF. CDR3 nucleotide sequence: TGCGCCAGCAGCCACGGGACTAGCGGGGGACAAGAGACCCAGTACTTC.

This rearrangement joins TRBV23-1 to TRBJ2-2; 8 nucleotides align to TRBD2. TRBV23-1 is annotated as an ORF whose role is uncertain. Trimming cost V 1 base and J 3 bases; bases outside gene matches: 16. The CDR3 contains 20 residues. DNA of the CDR3: TGCGCCAGCAGTCAATACCCCCCCCGACCCGGACTAGCTCACACCGGGGAGCTGTTTTTT. It translates to CASSQYPPRPGLAHTGELFF.

This clonotype was recorded a few times. This chain links TRBV18 with TRBJ2-1, with a possible D match to TRBD1 (6 bases). CDR3 length: 13 amino acids. Germline V gene data show CDR1 as KGHSH and CDR2 as LQKENI. Trimming stripped 3 bases from V and 6 bases from J, with 9 bases between. CDR3 residues: CASSPMTGNEQFF. The CDR3 DNA is TGTGCCAGCTCACCCATGACAGGCAATGAGCAGTTCTTC.

The chain joins TRBV10-3 to TRBJ2-3; D gene ambiguous. The germline V gene encodes CDR1 ENHRY and CDR2 SYGVKD. CDR3 length equals 12 residues. Trimming shortened V by 2 bases and J by 3 bases, and 3 bases separated the two germline ends. The CDR3 here is CAISERTDTQYF. For the CDR3, the DNA is TGTGCCATCAGTGAGAGAACAGATACGCAGTATTTT.

This clonotype was observed a handful of times. CDR3 nucleotide sequence: TGTGCCAGCAGTGGCCAGTCCTCTGGGGCCAACGTCCTGACTTTC. This gives the protein CASSGQSSGANVLTF. The J gene is TRBJ2-6, the V gene TRBV6-1; D uncertain. CDR3 length: 15 residues. CDR1 is MNHNS, CDR2 SASEGT, per germline. V was trimmed by 4 bases and J by 0 bases, leaving 7 bases between them.

There are a few counts of this clonotype. The J gene is TRBJ2-7, the V gene TRBV7-2; D not certain. The CDR3 extends over 14 amino acids. Per the germline V gene, CDR1 is SGHTA and CDR2 is FQGNSA. V lost 1 base, J lost 8 bases, and 15 bases lay in between. CDR3 bases: TGTGCCAGCAGCTTAGAGTGGGCGAGAGGAAAGCAGTACGTC. This sequence encodes CASSLEWARGKQYV.

Ten or more counts support this clonotype. The chain couples TRBV12-3 or TRBV12-4 to TRBJ1-1; D possibly corresponds to TRBD1 (6 bases). This CDR3 comprises 17 residues. V shed 2 bases and J shed 4 bases, with 20 bases lying between them. The CDR3 spells CASSLTFTRRQVTEAFF. The CDR3 nucleotides read TGTGCCAGCAGTTTAACGTTCACAAGGCGACAGGTCACTGAAGCTTTCTTT.

The chain employs TRBV7-2 and TRBJ2-3; no firm D call. Trimming pared 2 bases from V and 2 bases from J, leaving 8 bases between. The CDR3 runs to 14 residues. From germline, CDR1 is SGHTA and CDR2 FQGNSA. CDR3 region: CASSLRASTDTQYF. CDR3 in DNA: TGTGCCAGCAGCTTACGGGCCTCCACAGATACGCAGTATTTT.

The CDR3 nucleotides are TGTGCCAGCAGCGTAAGGGAGGGGGCCTATGAGCAGTTCTTC. Its translation is CASSVREGAYEQFF. The chain is built from TRBV9 and TRBJ2-1, with D tentatively TRBD1 or TRBD2 (7 bases each). The CDR3 runs 14 residues. Germline V lookup: CDR1 SGDLS, CDR2 YYNGEE. V lost 1 base and J lost 8, with 13 bases in between.

This clonotype occurred many times. The genes are TRBV5-1 and TRBJ2-1; 8 nucleotides align to TRBD2. CDR1 and CDR2 from the germline V gene are SGHRS and YFSETQ. The CDR3 sequence is 15 residues long. The V gene end was trimmed by 4 bases and the J gene end by 8 bases; junction bases not matched to a gene: 11. The chain's CDR3 is CASSPPPGLEYEQFF. The CDR3 nucleotides are TGCGCCAGCAGCCCACCGCCGGGACTAGAATATGAGCAGTTCTTC.

This clonotype appeared many times. The CDR3 DNA sequence: TGTGCCAGCAGTGAAGTGCAGGGGGCATGGACCTTC. Amino acids: CASSEVQGAWTF. The V call is TRBV2, the J call TRBJ1-2; 8 bases are shared with TRBD1. V lost 1 base to trimming and J lost 14 bases; unmatched junction nucleotides: 6. CDR1 SNHLY and CDR2 FYNNEI come from the germline V gene. There are 12 residues in the CDR3. Full variable domain (rest looked up from reference TRBV2 and TRBJ1-2): EPEVTQTPSHQVTQMGQEVILRCVPISNHLYFYWYRQILGQKVEFLVSFYNNEISEKSEIFDDQFSVERPDGSNFTLKIRSTKLEDSAMYFCASSEVQGAWTFGSGTRLTVV.